This passage covers 6 T cell receptor beta chains from one sample sequenced in a study of monozygotic twins with inflammatory bowel disease. TCRdb re-called the 5' RACE reads, yielding one record per CDR3 amino acid sequence without DNA. This table holds fewer than 450,000 distinct CDR3 sequences. Sequencing was carried out using blood. These TCRs come from a human donor with ulcerative colitis or Crohn's disease, or a healthy co-twin of an affected twin (not recorded which).

This rearrangement joins TRBV7-9 to TRBJ2-7; TCRdb calls TRBD1, which cannot be checked without DNA. Germline CDR1 is SEHNR and CDR2 is FQNEAQ (reference sequence). The CDR3 length is 13 residues. The CDR3 is CASSRNRGYEQYF.

The chain employs TRBV6-1 and TRBJ2-7; TCRdb proposes TRBD2, but this gene call is untestable without DNA. This CDR3 spans 15 amino acids. Per germline, CDR1 MNHNS and CDR2 SASEGT. CDR3 sequence reads: CASSPSGGPPYEQYF.

The chain recombines TRBV11-2 with TRBJ2-3; checking the TCRdb D call of TRBD1 is not possible without DNA. The germline gives CDR1 SGHAT, CDR2 FQNNGV. This CDR3 is built from 15 residues. Here the CDR3 reads CASSWAGYSTDTQYF.

The chain recombines TRBV10-3 with TRBJ1-4; TCRdb's D call, TRBD1, is unchecked because there is no DNA. Germline CDR1 reads ENHRY; CDR2 reads SYGVKD. This CDR3 region has 14 residues. Here the CDR3 reads CAISESGTGGKLFF.

The CDR3 loop reads CASKPGRGTPQETQYF. The chain carries TRBV9 and TRBJ2-5; TCRdb's D call, TRBD1, is unchecked because there is no DNA. Germline CDR1 is SGDLS and CDR2 is YYNGEE. The CDR3 runs 16 residues.

This chain uses TRBV4-3 with TRBJ2-2; TCRdb returns TRBD1, unconfirmable since there is no DNA. There are 16 residues in the CDR3. Germline V gene data show CDR1 as LGHNA and CDR2 as YSLEER. This CDR3 is CASSQGRQGRSGELFF.